This entry concerns a single T cell receptor beta chain. Antigen unknown. The data derive from a study of monozygotic twins with inflammatory bowel disease. The study, taken as a whole, reports: Healthy twins showed more clonotype sharing with others than IBD patients, especially patients with disease activity.

Incorporation of UMIs carrying a 6-nucleotide sample barcode was performed by template switching. TCRdb derives one entry per CDR3 protein from the 5' RACE reads, leaving out DNA. Seen in this sample are more than 300,000 distinct CDR3 sequences; the ten most common clones hold over 5%. The CDR3 spans 15 residues. Germline V lookup: CDR1 SGHTA, CDR2 FQGNSA. The total RNA came straight from whole blood, and T cells were not sorted beforehand. Sequenced input: blood. This sequence joins TRBV7-2 and TRBJ1-1. The origin of this receptor is a human donor with ulcerative colitis or Crohn's disease, or a healthy co-twin of an affected twin (not recorded which). CDR3 amino acids: CASSLGIGASTEAFF.